This TCR beta chain was identified in a study of T cell repertoires in cytomegalovirus infection (dated by TCRdb to between 2019 and 2020). In terms of the full investigation: Recently identified HLA-C-restricted CMV epitopes, whose presentation resists viral immunomodulation, were targeted by peptide stimulations together with well-studied HLA-B-restricted epitopes. Because public TCR beta signatures pointed to carriage of CMV infection together with the matching HLA type, the HLA type of each donor mattered for the analysis.

The junction shows trimming of 3 bases on V and 4 bases on J, plus 9 bases between the germline ends. The CDR3 goes from the cysteine to the phenylalanine over 13 residues. Only the CDR3 DNA is retained, 39 bases long and in frame from the first base. CDR1 and CDR2, looked up from the germline V gene, are MDHEN and SYDVKM. The meaning of the sample's treatment or condition label: in vitro stimulation with specific CMV peptide epitopes to enrich CMV-specific T cells. Concerning this clonotype: No antigen is known for it. No much larger clonotype is one base removed from it; base qualities were not supplied.

General findings and caveats noted by the study authors: Carriers of CMV infection plus the relevant HLA type were discriminated by the cumulative frequency of public TCR beta family members in the study cohort and in an independent approximately 360-donor cohort. The ex vivo response was dominated by HLA-C-restricted CMV-specific TCR beta clonotypes, which also provided the single most frequent clonotype in two of eight donors.

Sequencing instrument: Illumina HiSeq 1500. Clones were called with MiXCR by TCRdb after fastp trimmed the public reads at Q25, and only in-frame beta chains were retained. Duplicate CDR3 protein sequences are folded into a single record with the most common DNA and genes. The sample includes 60,000 to 80,000 distinct CDR3 sequences, with 20% to 25% observed a single time. Jointly, the top ten make up about 69% of the sample. This chain is built from TRBV28 and TRBJ1-1, with TRBD1 as a weak D call on 5 bases. This sequence was found in a human donor in good health (CMV status not recorded). Some clones in this sample may be carry-over from other donors' samples. The sequencing used CD8+ T cells from cultured PBMCs, collected from culture after CMV antigen stimulation. The DNA is TGTGCCAGCAGTTTCTCAGGGAGCACTGAAGCTTTCTTT. Protein translation: CASSFSGSTEAFF.